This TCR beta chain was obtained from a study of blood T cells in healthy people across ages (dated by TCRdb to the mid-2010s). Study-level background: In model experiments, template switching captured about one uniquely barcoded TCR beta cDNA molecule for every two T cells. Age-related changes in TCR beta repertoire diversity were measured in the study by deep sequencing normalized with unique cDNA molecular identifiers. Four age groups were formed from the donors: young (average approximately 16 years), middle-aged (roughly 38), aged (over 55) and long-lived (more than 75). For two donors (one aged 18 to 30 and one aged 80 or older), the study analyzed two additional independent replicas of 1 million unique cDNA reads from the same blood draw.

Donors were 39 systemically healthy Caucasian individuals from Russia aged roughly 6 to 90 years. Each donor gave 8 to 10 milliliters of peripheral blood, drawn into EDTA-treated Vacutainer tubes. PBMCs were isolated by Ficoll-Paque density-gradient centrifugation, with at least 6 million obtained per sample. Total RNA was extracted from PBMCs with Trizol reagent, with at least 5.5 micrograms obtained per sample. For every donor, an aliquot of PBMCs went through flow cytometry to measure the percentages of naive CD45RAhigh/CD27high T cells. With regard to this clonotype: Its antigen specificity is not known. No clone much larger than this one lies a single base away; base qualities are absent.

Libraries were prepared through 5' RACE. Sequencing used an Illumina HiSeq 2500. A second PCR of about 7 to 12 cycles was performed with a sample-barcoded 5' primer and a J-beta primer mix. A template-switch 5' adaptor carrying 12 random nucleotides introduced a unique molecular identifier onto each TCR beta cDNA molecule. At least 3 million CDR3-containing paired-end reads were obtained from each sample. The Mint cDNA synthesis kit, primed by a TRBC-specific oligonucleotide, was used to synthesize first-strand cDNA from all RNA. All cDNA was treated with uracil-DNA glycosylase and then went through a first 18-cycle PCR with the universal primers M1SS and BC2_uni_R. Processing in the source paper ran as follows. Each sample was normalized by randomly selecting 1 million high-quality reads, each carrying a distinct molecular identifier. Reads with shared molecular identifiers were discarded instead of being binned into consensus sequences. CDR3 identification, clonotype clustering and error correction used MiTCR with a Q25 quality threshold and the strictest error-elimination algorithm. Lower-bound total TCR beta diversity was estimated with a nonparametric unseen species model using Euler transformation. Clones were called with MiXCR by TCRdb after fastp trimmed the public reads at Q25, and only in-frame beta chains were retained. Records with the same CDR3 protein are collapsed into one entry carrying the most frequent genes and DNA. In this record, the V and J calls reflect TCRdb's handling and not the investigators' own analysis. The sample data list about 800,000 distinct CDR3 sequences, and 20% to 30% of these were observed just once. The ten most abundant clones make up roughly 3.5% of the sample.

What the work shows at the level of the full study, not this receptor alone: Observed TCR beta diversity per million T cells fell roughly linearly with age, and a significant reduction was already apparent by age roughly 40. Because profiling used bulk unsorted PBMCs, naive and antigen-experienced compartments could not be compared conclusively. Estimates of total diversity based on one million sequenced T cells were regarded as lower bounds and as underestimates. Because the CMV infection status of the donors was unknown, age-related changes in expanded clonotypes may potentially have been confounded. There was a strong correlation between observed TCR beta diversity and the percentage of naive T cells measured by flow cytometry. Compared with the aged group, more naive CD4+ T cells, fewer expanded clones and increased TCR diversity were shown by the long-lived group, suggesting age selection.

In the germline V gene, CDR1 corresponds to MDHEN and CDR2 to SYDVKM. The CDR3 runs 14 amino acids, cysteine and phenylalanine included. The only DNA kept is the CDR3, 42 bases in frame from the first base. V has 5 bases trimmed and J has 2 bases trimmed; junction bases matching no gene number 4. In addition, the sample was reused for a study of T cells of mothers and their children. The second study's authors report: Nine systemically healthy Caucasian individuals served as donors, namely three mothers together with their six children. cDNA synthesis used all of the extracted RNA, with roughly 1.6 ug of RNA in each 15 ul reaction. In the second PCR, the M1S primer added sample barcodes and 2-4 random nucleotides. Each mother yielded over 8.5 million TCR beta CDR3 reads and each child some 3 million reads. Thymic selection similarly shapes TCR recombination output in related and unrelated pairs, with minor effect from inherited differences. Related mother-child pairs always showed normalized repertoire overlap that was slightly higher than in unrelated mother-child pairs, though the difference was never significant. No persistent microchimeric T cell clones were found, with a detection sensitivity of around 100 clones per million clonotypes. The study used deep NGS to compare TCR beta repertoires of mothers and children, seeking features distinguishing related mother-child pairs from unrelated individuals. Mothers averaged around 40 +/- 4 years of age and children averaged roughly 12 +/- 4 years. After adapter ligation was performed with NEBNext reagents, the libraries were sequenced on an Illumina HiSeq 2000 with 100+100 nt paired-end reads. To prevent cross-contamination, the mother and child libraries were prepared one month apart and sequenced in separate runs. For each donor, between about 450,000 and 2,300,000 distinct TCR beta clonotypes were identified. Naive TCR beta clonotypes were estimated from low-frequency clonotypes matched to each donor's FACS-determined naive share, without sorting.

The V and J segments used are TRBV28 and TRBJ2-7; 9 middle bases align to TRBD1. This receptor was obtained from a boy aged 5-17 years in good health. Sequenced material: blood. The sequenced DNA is TGTGCCAGCAGTCGACAGGGGGGTACCTACGAGCAGTACTTC. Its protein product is CASSRQGGTYEQYF.